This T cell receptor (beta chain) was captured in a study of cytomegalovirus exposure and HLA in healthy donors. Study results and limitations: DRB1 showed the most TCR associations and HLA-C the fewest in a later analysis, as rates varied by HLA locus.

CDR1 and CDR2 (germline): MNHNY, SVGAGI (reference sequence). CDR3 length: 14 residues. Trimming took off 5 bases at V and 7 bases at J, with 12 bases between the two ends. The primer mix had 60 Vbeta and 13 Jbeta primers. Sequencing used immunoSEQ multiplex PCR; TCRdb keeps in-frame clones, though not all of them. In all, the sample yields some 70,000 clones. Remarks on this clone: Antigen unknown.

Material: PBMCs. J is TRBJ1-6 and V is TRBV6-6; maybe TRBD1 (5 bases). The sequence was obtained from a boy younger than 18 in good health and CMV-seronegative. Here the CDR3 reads CASSRERGNSPLHF. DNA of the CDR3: TGTGCCAGCAGTAGGGAAAGGGGAAATTCACCCCTCCACTTT.